Shown below are 9 T cell receptor beta chains from a single sample sequenced in a study of T cells in Graves' hyperthyroidism and ophthalmopathy (dated by TCRdb to between 2018 and 2021). The library was obtained by multiplex PCR. TCRdb records Illumina HiSeq 2000 as the sequencer. The TCR beta CDR3 regions were amplified from RNA transcripts. For the first round of RT-PCR on the TCR CDR3, the HTBI primer set was used together with the Qiagen OneStep RT-PCR kit. TCRdb applied fastp at Q25 and MiXCR to the public reads, then kept only in-frame beta chains. CDR3 protein sequences are deduplicated, and each keeps its most common genes and DNA. The sample table records roughly 400,000 distinct CDR3 sequences; over 12% of these occur just once. The ten most abundant clones make up 25% to 30% of the sample. Input material: blood. The source is a middle-aged man with Graves' ophthalmopathy.

This clonotype appeared a few times. The DNA of the CDR3 is TGTGCCAGCAGTTACTCGTCCGGGTTGTGGGGCCAGACTGGATTCAGGCAGTACTTC. This gives the protein CASSYSSGLWGQTGFRQYF. V and J are TRBV6-6 and TRBJ2-7; TRBD1 is a possible D gene (5 bases). The CDR3 extends over 19 amino acids. Germline CDR1 and CDR2: MNHNY and SVGAGI (reference sequence). V lost 0 bases to trimming and J lost 9 bases, with 30 bases between them.

This clonotype was observed at least ten times. The rearrangement uses TRBV30 and TRBJ2-1; tentatively, D is TRBD2 (6 bases). The CDR3 has 15 amino acids. V was pared by 0 bases and J by 7 bases, with 16 bases between. Looked up from germline, CDR1 is GTSNPN and CDR2 is SVGIG (reference sequence). CDR3 DNA: TGTGCCTGGAGTGTTTGGGGCGGGGCTAAGAATGAGCAGTTCTTC. This sequence encodes CAWSVWGGAKNEQFF.

This clonotype was seen more than once but under ten times. The V and J genes are TRBV2 and TRBJ2-1; possibly TRBD1 for D (7 bases). The CDR3 totals 13 residues. Between the trimmed V and J ends, which lost 7 bases and 3 bases, there was a span of 10 bases. Germline V lookup: CDR1 SNHLY, CDR2 FYNNEI. This chain's CDR3 is CASKQGGYNEQFF. DNA for the CDR3: TGTGCCAGCAAGCAGGGGGGCTACAATGAGCAGTTCTTC.

This clonotype has ten or more counts. The V and J genes are TRBV2 and TRBJ2-5; no reliable D call. The germline V and J ends were trimmed by 0 bases and 5 bases, with 10 bases remaining between them. CDR3 length: 14 residues. From germline, CDR1 is SNHLY and CDR2 FYNNEI. Here the CDR3 reads CASSEAGSGETQYF. CDR3 DNA sequence: TGTGCCAGCAGTGAAGCGGGCAGTGGCGAGACCCAGTACTTC.

The V and J genes are TRBV5-4 and TRBJ2-5; 8 bases are a match to TRBD2. V shed 0 bases and J 3 bases; nucleotides not matched to a gene: 4. Germline CDR1 and CDR2: SGHNT and YYREEE (reference sequence). CDR3 length: 15 amino acids. CDR3 in DNA: TGTGCCAGCAGCTTGGGCGGGGGGCCCAAAGAGACCCAGTACTTC. Amino acid sequence: CASSLGGGPKETQYF. Supplemented by reference TRBV5-4 and TRBJ2-5, the full variable domain reads ETGVTQSPTHLIKTRGQQVTLRCSSQSGHNTVSWYQQALGQGPQFIFQYYREEENGRGNFPPRFSGLQFPNYSSELNVNALELDDSALYLCASSLGGGPKETQYFGPGTRLLVL.

The gene calls are TRBV5-6 and TRBJ2-7, with 9 bases fitting TRBD1. Trimming at V came to 3 bases and at J to 1 base, leaving 14 bases not matched to a gene. The CDR3 loop spans 18 amino acids. Germline-derived CDR1 and CDR2 are SGHDT and YYEEEE. CDR3 coding DNA: TGTGCCAGCAGCTACTTGCTGAAGGGGGACAGGGCGTCCTACGAGCAGTACTTC. This codes for CASSYLLKGDRASYEQYF.

This clonotype was seen more than once but under ten times. V gene TRBV7-2 combines with J gene TRBJ1-6; D possibly corresponds to TRBD1 (5 bases). Germline CDR1 and CDR2: SGHTA and FQGNSA. V gave up 3 bases and J gave up 6 bases, with 9 bases separating them. The CDR3 is 14 amino acids. Written as DNA, the CDR3 is TGTGCCAGCAGCTTGGGACGGATTAATTCACCCCTCCACTTT. Its protein is CASSLGRINSPLHF.

This clonotype was picked up a small number of times. This chain uses TRBV4-1 with TRBJ1-5; D perhaps matches TRBD1 (6 bases). V lost 2 bases and J lost 6, with 17 bases in between. CDR3 length equals 16 residues. Germline loops: CDR1 MGHRA, CDR2 YSYEKL. The CDR3 region is CASSQTGTWESQPQHF. As DNA, the CDR3 is TGCGCCAGCAGCCAAACCGGGACATGGGAAAGTCAGCCCCAGCATTTT.

This rearrangement joins TRBV9 to TRBJ2-2; unclear D gene. The CDR3 is 13 amino acids. The V end lost 4 bases, the J end lost 6 bases, and 10 bases lay between the germline ends. CDR1 and CDR2 from the germline V gene are SGDLS and YYNGEE. The DNA for the CDR3 is TGTGCCAGCAGCCCCCGGTTGGCCGGGGAGCTGTTTTTT. It specifies CASSPRLAGELFF.